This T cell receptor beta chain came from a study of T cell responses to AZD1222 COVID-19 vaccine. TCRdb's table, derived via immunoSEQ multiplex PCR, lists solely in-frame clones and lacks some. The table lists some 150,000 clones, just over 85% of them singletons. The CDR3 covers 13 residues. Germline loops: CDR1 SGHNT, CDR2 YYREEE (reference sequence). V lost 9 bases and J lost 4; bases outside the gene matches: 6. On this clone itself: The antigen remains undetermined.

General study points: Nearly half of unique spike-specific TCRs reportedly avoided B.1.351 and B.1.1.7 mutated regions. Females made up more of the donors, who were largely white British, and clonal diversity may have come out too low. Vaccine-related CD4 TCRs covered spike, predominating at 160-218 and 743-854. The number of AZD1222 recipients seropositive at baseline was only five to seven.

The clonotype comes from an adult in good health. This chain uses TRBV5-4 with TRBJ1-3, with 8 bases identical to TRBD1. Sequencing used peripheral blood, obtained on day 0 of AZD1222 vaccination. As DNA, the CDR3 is TGTGCCACCCGGACAGGGTCGGGAAACACCATATATTTT. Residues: CATRTGSGNTIYF.